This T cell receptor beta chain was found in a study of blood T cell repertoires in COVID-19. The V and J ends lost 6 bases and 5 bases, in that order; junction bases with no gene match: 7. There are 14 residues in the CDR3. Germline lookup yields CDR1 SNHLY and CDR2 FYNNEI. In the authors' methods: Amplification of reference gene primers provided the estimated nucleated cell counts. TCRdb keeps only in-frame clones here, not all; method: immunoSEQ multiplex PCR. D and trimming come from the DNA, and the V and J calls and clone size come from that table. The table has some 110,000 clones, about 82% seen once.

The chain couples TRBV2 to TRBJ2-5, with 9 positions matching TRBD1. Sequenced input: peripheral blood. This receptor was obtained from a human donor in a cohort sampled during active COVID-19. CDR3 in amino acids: CASRGQGFSETQYF. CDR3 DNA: TGTGCCAGCAGGGGACAGGGATTTTCTGAGACCCAGTACTTC.